These T cell receptor beta chains were read from a single sample in a study of monozygotic twins with inflammatory bowel disease. TCRdb re-called the 5' RACE reads, yielding one record per CDR3 amino acid sequence without DNA. Its listing shows approximately 400,000 distinct CDR3 sequences. Sample: blood. These receptors all stem from a human donor with ulcerative colitis or Crohn's disease, or a healthy co-twin of an affected twin (not recorded which). CDR3s include the opening cysteine and the closing phenylalanine or tryptophan.

j_gene	v_gene	CDR3aa
TRBJ1-1	TRBV27	CASSGDRADTEAFF
TRBJ1-1	TRBV29-1	CSVEDGGRTFF
TRBJ2-3	TRBV7-2	CASSFQTGTGGSNTQYF
TRBJ2-6	TRBV6-5	CASRTPGANVLTF
TRBJ2-3	TRBV18	CASSPRTSGTDTQYF
TRBJ2-1	TRBV4-1	CASSQESTGGTDEQFF
TRBJ2-5	TRBV5-1	CASSWDVGETQYF
TRBJ2-2	TRBV30	CAWRQFGGVNTGELFF
TRBJ1-1	TRBV5-1	CASSLDRMNTEAFF
TRBJ2-7	TRBV20-1	CSAPPPGGPYEQYF
TRBJ2-4	TRBV4-1	CASSARDGNIQYF
TRBJ1-2	TRBV5-1	CASSSPGRNYGYTF
TRBJ2-3	TRBV6-1	CASSPRTITDTQYF
TRBJ1-3	TRBV15	CATSRDPGRSGNTIYF
TRBJ2-2	TRBV20-1	CSARRGVDERATGELFF
TRBJ2-1	TRBV20-1	CSAREPAGLADEQFF
TRBJ2-1	TRBV5-1	CASSSQGGTYNEQFF
TRBJ1-2	TRBV5-6	CASSLPQYAGYTF
TRBJ1-2	TRBV3-1	CASSQGRTNYGYTF
TRBJ2-1	TRBV5-1	CASSFPGGNNEQFF
TRBJ2-7	TRBV3-1	CASSQEASSYEQYF
TRBJ1-3	TRBV3-1	CASSQDRPASSGNTIYF
TRBJ2-7	TRBV9	CASSVGTGTYEQYF
TRBJ1-4	TRBV27	CASSLRGPWEKLFF
TRBJ1-4	TRBV30	CAWSVVFSNEKLFF
TRBJ2-5	TRBV5-4	CASSLVVGGPETQYF
TRBJ2-7	TRBV6-4	CASSELRQGGCYF
TRBJ1-1	TRBV29-1	CSVGLTENTEAFF
TRBJ2-2	TRBV7-9	CASSLARGRTGELFF
TRBJ2-6	TRBV7-8	CASSYPEGGFVSGANVLTF
TRBJ2-1	TRBV27	CASRIDRVNNEQFF
TRBJ1-2	TRBV20-1	CSAPSASANYGYTF
TRBJ1-2	TRBV5-1	CASREIRDNYGYTF
TRBJ1-2	TRBV5-1	CASSLVVDTNYGYTF
TRBJ1-5	TRBV7-8	CASSLVPTSNQPQHF
TRBJ1-1	TRBV6-1	CASSPGQRPMNTEAFF
TRBJ1-2	TRBV7-9	CASSPTIYGYTF
TRBJ2-2	TRBV3-1	CASSHRTDTGELFF
TRBJ1-1	TRBV24-1	CATSAGQGAANTEAFF
TRBJ1-4	TRBV13	CASSEGPSPNEKLFF
TRBJ1-2	TRBV7-2	CASSFYGAQGMMYGYTF
TRBJ2-3	TRBV4-2	CASSQELSGGFETDTQYF
TRBJ1-4	TRBV27	CASSLFLGNEKLFF
TRBJ2-7	TRBV6-2/TRBV6-3	CASRDYIYEQYF
TRBJ2-2	TRBV15	CATSRGGGTGPYTGELFF
TRBJ1-1	TRBV9	CASSSRLNTEAFF
TRBJ2-3	TRBV6-4	CASSEFLGKDTQYF
TRBJ2-5	TRBV7-3	CASSPYATSGPETQYF
TRBJ2-3	TRBV7-9	CASSPPWGDTDTQYF
TRBJ2-7	TRBV2	CASSVGQTYEQYF
TRBJ2-1	TRBV6-2/TRBV6-3	CAHGRGGATYNEQFF
TRBJ1-5	TRBV28	CASTLRWDQPQHF
TRBJ2-1	TRBV19	CASSLSAAGYNEQFF
TRBJ2-7	TRBV5-4	CASSSSRGEQYF
TRBJ2-1	TRBV10-2	CASRALTSGDEQFF
TRBJ2-1	TRBV9	CASSKPSGRSPNEQFF